These 2 T cell receptor beta chains were sequenced from one sample in a study of T cell repertoires in cytomegalovirus infection. Their antigens remain unidentified. One entry per CDR3 protein results from TCRdb running MiXCR on the reads. The sample shows about a million distinct CDR3 sequences, around 32% of them seen only once. The material was cultured CD8+ T cells from PBMCs, obtained from culture after CMV antigen stimulation. Receptor source: a human donor in good health (CMV status not recorded). Some clones in this sample may be carry-over from other donors' samples.

This clonotype came up a few times. The chain uses TRBV6-5 and TRBJ2-7; D is uncertain. The V and J ends lost 0 bases and 4 bases respectively, with 4 bases between them. This CDR3 region has 12 residues. The germline gives CDR1 MNHEY, CDR2 SVGAGI. CDR3 nucleotides: TGTGCCAGCAGTTACTCACAGTACGAGCAGTACTTC. It yields the protein CASSYSQYEQYF.

This rearrangement joins TRBV28 to TRBJ2-2; D uncertain. CDR3 length equals 12 residues. With 2 bases removed from V and 9 bases from J, the gap between germline ends came to 7 bases. Germline lookup yields CDR1 MDHEN and CDR2 SYDVKM. In DNA form, the CDR3 reads TGTGCCAGCAGTTTAAGGGCCCGGGAGCTGTTTTTT. Translating it yields CASSLRARELFF.